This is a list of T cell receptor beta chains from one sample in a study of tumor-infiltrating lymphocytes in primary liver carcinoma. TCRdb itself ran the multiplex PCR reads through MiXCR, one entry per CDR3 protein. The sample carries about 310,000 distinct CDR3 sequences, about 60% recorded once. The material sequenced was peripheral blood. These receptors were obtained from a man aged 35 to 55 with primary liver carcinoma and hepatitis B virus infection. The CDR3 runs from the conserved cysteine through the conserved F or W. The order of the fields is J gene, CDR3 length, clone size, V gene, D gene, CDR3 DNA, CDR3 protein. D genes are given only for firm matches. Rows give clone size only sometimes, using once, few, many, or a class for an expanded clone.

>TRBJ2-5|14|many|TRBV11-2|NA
TGTGCCAGCAGCTTAGGAAGCGGGCAAGAGACCCAGTACTTC
CASSLGSGQETQYF
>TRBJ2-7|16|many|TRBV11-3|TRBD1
TGTGCCAGCAGCTCGGGGCCGGGGACAGGGTCCTACGAGCAGTACTTC
CASSSGPGTGSYEQYF
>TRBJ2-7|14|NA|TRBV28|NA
TGTGCCAGCAGTGCTCCCGGGGCCGGGTCCGAGCAGTACTTC
CASSAPGAGSEQYF
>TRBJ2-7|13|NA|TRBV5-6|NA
TGTGCCATCAGCTTGTCGGTCTCCTACGAGCAGTACTTC
CAISLSVSYEQYF
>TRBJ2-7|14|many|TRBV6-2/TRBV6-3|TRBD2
TGTGCCAGCTTTAGAGAGCGGGAGTGGGGCGAGCAGTACTTC
CASFREREWGEQYF
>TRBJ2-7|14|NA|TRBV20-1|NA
TGCAGTGCTAGAGGCCAGGTTGACCTCTACGAGCAGTACTTC
CSARGQVDLYEQYF
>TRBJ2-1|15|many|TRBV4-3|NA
TGCGCCAGCAGCCAAGATTGGGGCCCAAGGGGTAAGCAGTTCTTC
CASSQDWGPRGKQFF
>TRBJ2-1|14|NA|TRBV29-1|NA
TGCAGCATTGAAGACCTAGGGGGATACAATGAGCAGTTCTTC
CSIEDLGGYNEQFF
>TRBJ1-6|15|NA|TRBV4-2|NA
TGCGCCAGCAACCAATCCAGGTTGTCGGATTCACCCCTCCACTTT
CASNQSRLSDSPLHF
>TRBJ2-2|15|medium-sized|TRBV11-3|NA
TGTGCCAGCAGCTTTGGCAGGGGGAACACCGGGGAGCTGTTTTTT
CASSFGRGNTGELFF
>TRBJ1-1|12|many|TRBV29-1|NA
TGCAGCGTTGAAGGGTCGGGGACTGAAGCTTTCTTT
CSVEGSGTEAFF
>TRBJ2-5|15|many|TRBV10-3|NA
TGTGCCATCAGTGAAGGGGGAGGGCCGGGTGAGACCCAGTACTTC
CAISEGGGPGETQYF
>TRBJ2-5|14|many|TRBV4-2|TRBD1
TGTGCCAGCAGCCCTCCCGGGACAGGGGCCTTACCGTACTTC
CASSPPGTGALPYF
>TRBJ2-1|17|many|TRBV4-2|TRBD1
TGTGCCAGCAGCCCATCTACAGGGGGTCTCATCTACAATGAGCAGTTCTTC
CASSPSTGGLIYNEQFF
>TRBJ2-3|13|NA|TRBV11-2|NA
TGTACCAGCAGCTCCCAGGGTGGGGATGCGCAGTATTTT
CTSSSQGGDAQYF
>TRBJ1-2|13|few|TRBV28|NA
TGTGCCAGCAGTCTTAACAGGGAGTACGGCTACACCTTC
CASSLNREYGYTF
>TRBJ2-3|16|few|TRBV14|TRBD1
TGTGCCAGCAGCCGTCTCCCGGGACAGGGTACAGATACGCAGTATTTT
CASSRLPGQGTDTQYF
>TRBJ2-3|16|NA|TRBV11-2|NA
TGTGCCAGCAGCAGAGGTAGTGCAGGGAACACAGATACGCAGTATTTT
CASSRGSAGNTDTQYF
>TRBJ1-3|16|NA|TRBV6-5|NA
TGTGCCAGCAGTTACTCTCTCGGGTACTCTGGAAACACCATATATTTT
CASSYSLGYSGNTIYF
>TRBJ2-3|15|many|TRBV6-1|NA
TGTGCCAGCAGTGAACACGGGGGAGACGCAGATACGCAGTATTTT
CASSEHGGDADTQYF
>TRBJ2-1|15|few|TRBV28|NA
TGTGCCAGCACTCTTCGACGGGCAGTAACAGGGGAGCAGTTCTTC
CASTLRRAVTGEQFF
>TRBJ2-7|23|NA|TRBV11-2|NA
TGTGCCAGCAGCTTCGGGTCAGTGACAGGGGGCGCTTCGAAGGCTAGCGGGAGAAACGAGCAGTACTTC
CASSFGSVTGGASKASGRNEQYF
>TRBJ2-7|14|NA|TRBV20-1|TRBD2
TGCAGTGCTAGCGGACTAGCGGGAGTACACGAGCAGTACTTC
CSASGLAGVHEQYF
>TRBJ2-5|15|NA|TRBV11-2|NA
TGTGCCAGCAAGTCAGGGGTCGGGATACAAGAGACCCGGTGCTTC
CASKSGVGIQETRCF
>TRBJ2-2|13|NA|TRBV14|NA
TGTGCCAGCAGCCAAGTTGTGGCCGGGGAGCTGTTTTTT
CASSQVVAGELFF
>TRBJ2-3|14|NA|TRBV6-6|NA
TGTGCCAGCAGAAGGGGGAAGACCACAGATACGCAGTATTTT
CASRRGKTTDTQYF
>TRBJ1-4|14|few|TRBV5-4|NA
TGTGCCAGCAGTAAAAAGACAGATCTTGAAAAACTGTTTTTT
CASSKKTDLEKLFF
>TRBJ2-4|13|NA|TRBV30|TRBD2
TGTGCCTGGAGCACTAATACGGGGGGACTCGGGTCCTTC
CAWSTNTGGLGSF
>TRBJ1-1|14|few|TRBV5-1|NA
TGCGCCAGCAGCTTGGAAAGAGGGTCCACTGAAGCTTTCTTT
CASSLERGSTEAFF